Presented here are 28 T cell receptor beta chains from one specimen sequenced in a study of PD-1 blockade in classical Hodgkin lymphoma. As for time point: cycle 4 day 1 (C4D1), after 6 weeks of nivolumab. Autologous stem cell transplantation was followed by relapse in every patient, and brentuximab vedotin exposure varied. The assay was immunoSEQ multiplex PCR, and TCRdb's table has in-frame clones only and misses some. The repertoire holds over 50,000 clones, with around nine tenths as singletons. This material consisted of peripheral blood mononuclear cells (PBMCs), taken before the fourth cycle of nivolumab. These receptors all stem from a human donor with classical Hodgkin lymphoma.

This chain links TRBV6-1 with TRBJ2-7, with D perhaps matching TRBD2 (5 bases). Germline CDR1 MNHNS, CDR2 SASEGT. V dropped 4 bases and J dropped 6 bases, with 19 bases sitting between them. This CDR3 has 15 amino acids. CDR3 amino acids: CASSVEVGRPPEQYF. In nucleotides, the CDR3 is TGTGCCAGCAGTGTGGAGGTCGGTAGGCCGCCCGAGCAGTACTTC.

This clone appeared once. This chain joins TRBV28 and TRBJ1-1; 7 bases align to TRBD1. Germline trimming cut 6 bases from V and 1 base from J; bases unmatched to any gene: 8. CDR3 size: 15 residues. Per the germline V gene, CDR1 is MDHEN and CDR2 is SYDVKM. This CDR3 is CASRLLGGRNTEAFF. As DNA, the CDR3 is TGTGCCAGCAGACTCCTAGGGGGCAGGAACACTGAAGCTTTCTTT.

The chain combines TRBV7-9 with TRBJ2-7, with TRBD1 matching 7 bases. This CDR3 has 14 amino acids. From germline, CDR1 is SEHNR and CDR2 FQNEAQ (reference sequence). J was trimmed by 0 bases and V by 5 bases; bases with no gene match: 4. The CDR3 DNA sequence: TGTGCCAGCAGCCCAGACAGGGACTCCTACGAGCAGTACTTC. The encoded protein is CASSPDRDSYEQYF.

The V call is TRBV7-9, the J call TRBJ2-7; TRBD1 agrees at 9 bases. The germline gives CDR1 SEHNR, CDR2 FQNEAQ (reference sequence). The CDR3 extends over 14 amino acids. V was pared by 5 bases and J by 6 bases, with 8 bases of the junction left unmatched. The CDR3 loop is CASSPGTGLLEQYF. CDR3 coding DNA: TGTGCCAGCAGCCCCGGGACAGGGTTACTCGAGCAGTACTTC.

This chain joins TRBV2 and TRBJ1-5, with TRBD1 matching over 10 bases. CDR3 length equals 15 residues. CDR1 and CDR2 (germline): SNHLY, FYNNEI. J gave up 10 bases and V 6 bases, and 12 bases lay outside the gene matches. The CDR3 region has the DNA TGTGCCAGCAGCGATGACAGGGGGCCCCTTAACCCCCAGCATTTT. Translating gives CASSDDRGPLNPQHF.

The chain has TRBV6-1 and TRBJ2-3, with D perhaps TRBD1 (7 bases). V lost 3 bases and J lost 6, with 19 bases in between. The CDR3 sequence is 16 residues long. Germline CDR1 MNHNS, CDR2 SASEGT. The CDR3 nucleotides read TGTGCCAGCAGTGAGTTAGCAGGGGGGTCAGGGGATACGCAGTATTTT. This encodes CASSELAGGSGDTQYF.

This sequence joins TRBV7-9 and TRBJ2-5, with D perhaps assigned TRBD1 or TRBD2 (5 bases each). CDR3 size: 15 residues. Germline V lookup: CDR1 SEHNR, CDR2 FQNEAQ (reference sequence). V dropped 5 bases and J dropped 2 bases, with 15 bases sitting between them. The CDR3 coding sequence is TGTGCCAGCAGCCCGACCGGGGCAGTACAAGAGACCCAGTACTTC. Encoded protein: CASSPTGAVQETQYF. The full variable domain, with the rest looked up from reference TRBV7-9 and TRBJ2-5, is DTGVSQNPRHKITKRGQNVTFRCDPISEHNRLYWYRQTLGQGPEFLTYFQNEAQLEKSRLLSDRFSAERPKGSFSTLEIQRTEQGDSAMYLCASSPTGAVQETQYFGPGTRLLVL.

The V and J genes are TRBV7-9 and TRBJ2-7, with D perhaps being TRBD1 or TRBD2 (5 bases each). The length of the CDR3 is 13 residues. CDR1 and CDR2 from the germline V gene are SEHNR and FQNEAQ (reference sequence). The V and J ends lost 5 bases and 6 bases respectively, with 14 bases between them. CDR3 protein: CASSTSGTSEQYF. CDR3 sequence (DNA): TGTGCCAGCAGCACCTCCGGGACGTCCGAGCAGTACTTC.

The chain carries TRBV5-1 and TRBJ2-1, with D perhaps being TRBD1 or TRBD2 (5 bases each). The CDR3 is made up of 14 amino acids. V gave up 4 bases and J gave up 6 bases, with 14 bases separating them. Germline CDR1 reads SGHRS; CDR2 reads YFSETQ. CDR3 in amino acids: CASSLDSRGNEQFF. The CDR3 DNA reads TGCGCCAGCAGCCTGGACTCGAGGGGCAATGAGCAGTTCTTC.

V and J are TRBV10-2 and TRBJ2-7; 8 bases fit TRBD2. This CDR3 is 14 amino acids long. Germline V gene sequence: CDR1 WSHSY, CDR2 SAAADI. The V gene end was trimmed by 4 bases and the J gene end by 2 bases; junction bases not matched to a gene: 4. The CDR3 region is CASSGLAGPYEQYF. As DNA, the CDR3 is TGCGCCAGCAGTGGTCTAGCGGGCCCCTACGAGCAGTACTTC.

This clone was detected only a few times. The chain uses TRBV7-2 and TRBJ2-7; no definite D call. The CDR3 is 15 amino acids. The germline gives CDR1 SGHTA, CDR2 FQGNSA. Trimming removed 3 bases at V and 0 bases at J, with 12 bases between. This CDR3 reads CASSFRGRSSYEQYF. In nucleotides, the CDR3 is TGTGCCAGCAGCTTTCGAGGACGCAGCTCCTACGAGCAGTACTTC.

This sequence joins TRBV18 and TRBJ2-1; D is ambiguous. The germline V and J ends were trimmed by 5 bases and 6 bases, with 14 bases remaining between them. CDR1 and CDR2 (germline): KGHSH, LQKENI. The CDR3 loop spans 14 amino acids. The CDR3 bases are TGTGCCAGCTCAGCCATGTACGGTCTCAATGAGCAGTTCTTC. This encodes CASSAMYGLNEQFF.

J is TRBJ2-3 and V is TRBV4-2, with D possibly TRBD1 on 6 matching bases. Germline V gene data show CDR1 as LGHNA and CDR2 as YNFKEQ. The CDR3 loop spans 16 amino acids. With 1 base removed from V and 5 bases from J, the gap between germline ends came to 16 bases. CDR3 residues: CASSQARQGSGDTQYF. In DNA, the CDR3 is TGTGCCAGCAGCCAAGCCCGTCAGGGGTCCGGAGATACGCAGTATTTT.

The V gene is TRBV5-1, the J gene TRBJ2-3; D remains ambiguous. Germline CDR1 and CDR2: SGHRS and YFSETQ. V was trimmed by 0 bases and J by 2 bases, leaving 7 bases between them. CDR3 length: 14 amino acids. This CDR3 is CASSLVQDTDTQYF. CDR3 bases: TGCGCCAGCAGCTTGGTCCAGGACACAGATACGCAGTATTTT.

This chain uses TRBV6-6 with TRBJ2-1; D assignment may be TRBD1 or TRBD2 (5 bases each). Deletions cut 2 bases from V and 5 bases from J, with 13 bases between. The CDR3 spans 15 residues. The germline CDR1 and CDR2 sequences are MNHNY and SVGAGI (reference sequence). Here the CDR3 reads CASSYLRDRNNEQFF. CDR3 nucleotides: TGTGCCAGCAGTTACCTCCGGGACCGAAACAATGAGCAGTTCTTC.

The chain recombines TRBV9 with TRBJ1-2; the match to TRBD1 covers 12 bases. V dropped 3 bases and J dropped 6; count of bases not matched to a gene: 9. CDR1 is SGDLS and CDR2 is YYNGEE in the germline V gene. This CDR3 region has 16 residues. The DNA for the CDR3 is TGTGCCAGCAGCGGATCCCGGGACAGGGGGCAGGATGGCTACACCTTC. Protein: CASSGSRDRGQDGYTF. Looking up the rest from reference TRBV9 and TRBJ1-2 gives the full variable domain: DSGVTQTPKHLITATGQRVTLRCSPRSGDLSVYWYQQSLDQGLQFLIQYYNGEERAKGNILERFSAQQFPDLHSELNLSSLELGDSALYFCASSGSRDRGQDGYTFGSGTRLTVV.

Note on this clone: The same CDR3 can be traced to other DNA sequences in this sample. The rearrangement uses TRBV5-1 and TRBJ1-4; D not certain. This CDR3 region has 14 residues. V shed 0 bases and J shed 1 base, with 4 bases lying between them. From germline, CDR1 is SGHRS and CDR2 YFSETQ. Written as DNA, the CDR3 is TGCGCCAGCAGCTTGGGCAGAACTAATGAAAAACTGTTTTTT. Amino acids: CASSLGRTNEKLFF.

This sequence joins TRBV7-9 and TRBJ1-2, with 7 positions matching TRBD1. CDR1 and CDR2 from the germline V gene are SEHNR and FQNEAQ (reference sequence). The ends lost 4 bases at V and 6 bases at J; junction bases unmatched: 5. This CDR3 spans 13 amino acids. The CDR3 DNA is TGTGCCAGCAGCTCGGGACAGCACAATGGCTACACCTTC. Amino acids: CASSSGQHNGYTF.

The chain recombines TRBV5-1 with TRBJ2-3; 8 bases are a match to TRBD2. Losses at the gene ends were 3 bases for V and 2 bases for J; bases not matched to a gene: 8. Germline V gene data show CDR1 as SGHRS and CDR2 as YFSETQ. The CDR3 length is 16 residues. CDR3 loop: CASSSGAGALTDTQYF. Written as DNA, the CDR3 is TGCGCCAGCAGCTCTGGAGCGGGGGCCCTCACAGATACGCAGTATTTT.

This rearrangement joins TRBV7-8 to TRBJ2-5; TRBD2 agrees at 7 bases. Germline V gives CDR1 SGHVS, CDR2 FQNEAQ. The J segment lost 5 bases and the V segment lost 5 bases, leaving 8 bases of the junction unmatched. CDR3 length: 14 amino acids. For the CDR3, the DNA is TGTGCCAGCAGCCCAACCCAGGGAGGGGAGACCCAGTACTTC. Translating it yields CASSPTQGGETQYF. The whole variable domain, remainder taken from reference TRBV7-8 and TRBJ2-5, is GAGVSQSPRYKVAKRGQDVALRCDPISGHVSLFWYQQALGQGPEFLTYFQNEAQLDKSGLPSDRFFAERPEGSVSTLKIQRTQQEDSAVYLCASSPTQGGETQYFGPGTRLLVL.

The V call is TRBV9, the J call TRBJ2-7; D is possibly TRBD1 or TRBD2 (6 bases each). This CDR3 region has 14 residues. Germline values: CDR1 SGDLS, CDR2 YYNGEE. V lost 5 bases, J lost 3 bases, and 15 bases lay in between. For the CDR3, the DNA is TGTGCCAGCAGTTGGGGGGCCCAATACTACGAGCAGTACTTC. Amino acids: CASSWGAQYYEQYF.

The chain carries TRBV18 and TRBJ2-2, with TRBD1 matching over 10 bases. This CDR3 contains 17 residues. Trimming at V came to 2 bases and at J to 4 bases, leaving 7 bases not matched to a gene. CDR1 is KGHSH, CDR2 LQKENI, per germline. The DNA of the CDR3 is TGTGCCAGCTCACCAATTCACGGGACAGGGGCCACCGGGGAGCTGTTTTTT. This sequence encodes CASSPIHGTGATGELFF. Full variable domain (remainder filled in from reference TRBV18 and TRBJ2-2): NAGVMQNPRHLVRRRGQEARLRCSPMKGHSHVYWYRQLPEEGLKFMVYLQKENIIDESGMPKERFSAEFPKEGPSILRIQQVVRGDSAAYFCASSPIHGTGATGELFFGEGSRLTVL.

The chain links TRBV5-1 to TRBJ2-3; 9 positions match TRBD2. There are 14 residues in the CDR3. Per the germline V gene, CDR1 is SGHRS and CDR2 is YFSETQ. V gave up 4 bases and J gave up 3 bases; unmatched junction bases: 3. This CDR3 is CASSVSGSTDTQYF. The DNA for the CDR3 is TGCGCCAGCAGCGTTAGCGGGAGTACAGATACGCAGTATTTT.

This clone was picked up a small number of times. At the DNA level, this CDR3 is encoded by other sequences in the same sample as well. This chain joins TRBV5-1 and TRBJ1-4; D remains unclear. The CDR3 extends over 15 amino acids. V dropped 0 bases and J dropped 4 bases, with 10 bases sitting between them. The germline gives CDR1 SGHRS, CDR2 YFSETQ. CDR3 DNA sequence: TGCGCCAGCAGCTTGGCCCCTGGTCTTAATGAAAAACTGTTTTTT. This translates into CASSLAPGLNEKLFF. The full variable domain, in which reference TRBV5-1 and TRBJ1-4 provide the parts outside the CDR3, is KAGVTQTPRYLIKTRGQQVTLSCSPISGHRSVSWYQQTPGQGLQFLFEYFSETQRNKGNFPGRFSGRQFSNSRSEMNVSTLELGDSALYLCASSLAPGLNEKLFFGSGTQLSVL.

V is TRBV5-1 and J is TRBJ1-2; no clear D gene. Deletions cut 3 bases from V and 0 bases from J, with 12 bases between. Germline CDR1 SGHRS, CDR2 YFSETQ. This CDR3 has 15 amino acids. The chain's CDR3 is CASSSSGIPNYGYTF. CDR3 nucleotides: TGCGCCAGCAGCTCGAGCGGTATCCCTAACTATGGCTACACCTTC.

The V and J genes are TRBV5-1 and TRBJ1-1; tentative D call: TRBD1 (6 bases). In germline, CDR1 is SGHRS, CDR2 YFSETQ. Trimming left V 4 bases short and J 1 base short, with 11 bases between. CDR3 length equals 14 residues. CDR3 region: CASSLSRGNTEAFF. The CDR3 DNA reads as TGCGCCAGCAGCCTAAGCAGGGGGAACACTGAAGCTTTCTTT.

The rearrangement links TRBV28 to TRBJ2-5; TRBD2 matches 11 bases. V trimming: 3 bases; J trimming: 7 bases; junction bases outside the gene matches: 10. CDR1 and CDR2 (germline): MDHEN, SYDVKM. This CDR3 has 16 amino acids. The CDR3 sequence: CASSFIAGGRTGTQYF. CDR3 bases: TGTGCCAGCAGTTTCATAGCGGGGGGGCGTACGGGGACCCAGTACTTC. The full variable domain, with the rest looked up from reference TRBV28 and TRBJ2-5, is DVKVTQSSRYLVKRTGEKVFLECVQDMDHENMFWYRQDPGLGLRLIYFSYDVKMKEKGDIPEGYSVSREKKERFSLILESASTNQTSMYLCASSFIAGGRTGTQYFGPGTRLLVL.

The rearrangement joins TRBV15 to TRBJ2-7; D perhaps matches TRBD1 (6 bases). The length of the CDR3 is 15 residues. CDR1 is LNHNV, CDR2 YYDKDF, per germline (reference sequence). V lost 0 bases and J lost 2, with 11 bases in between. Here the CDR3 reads CATSRDGAGAYEQYF. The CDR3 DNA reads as TGTGCCACCAGCAGAGATGGTGCAGGGGCCTACGAGCAGTACTTC.